These T cell receptor beta chains were read from a single sample in a study of blood T cell repertoires in COVID-19. Some clones are missing from TCRdb's copy, which holds only in-frame ones; the method was immunoSEQ multiplex PCR. The data contain over 15,000 clones, about 91% of them singletons. What was sequenced was peripheral blood. The receptor set was obtained from a human donor in a cohort sampled during active COVID-19. The CDR3 runs from the conserved cysteine through the conserved F or W. Fields, in order: V gene, clone size, J gene, D gene, CDR3 DNA, CDR3 protein. D genes are given only for firm matches. Rows may omit the clone size; those that give it use once, few, many or a size class.

>TRBV12-5|.|TRBJ1-4|.
TGTGCTAGTGCTCCGGCCCTAGGTAATGAAAAACTGTTTTTT
CASAPALGNEKLFF
>TRBV30|.|TRBJ1-5|.
TGTGCCTGGATCACAGGGCTCAATCAGCCCCAGCATTTT
CAWITGLNQPQHF
>TRBV10-1|.|TRBJ1-1|TRBD1
TGCGCCAGCAGCCGGGACAGGGGTAACACTGAAGCTTTCTTT
CASSRDRGNTEAFF
>TRBV7-2|once|TRBJ2-7|.
TGTGCCAGCAGCTTAGACGGTCTCTCCTACGAGCAGTACTTC
CASSLDGLSYEQYF
>TRBV7-2|.|TRBJ2-2|TRBD2
TGTGCCAGCAGCAGACGGGCTAGCGGGGGGCAGAACACCGGGGAGCTGTTTTTT
CASSRRASGGQNTGELFF
>TRBV2|.|TRBJ2-1|TRBD2
TGTGCCAGCAGTGAACTCCCACTAGCGGGGAGGGACAATGAGCAGTTCTTC
CASSELPLAGRDNEQFF
>TRBV19|.|TRBJ2-6|.
TGTGCCAGTAGTAGAGGAGGAGGCTCTGGGGCCAACGTCCTGACTTTC
CASSRGGGSGANVLTF
>TRBV7-2|.|TRBJ1-2|TRBD1
TGTGCCAGCAGCTTAGGAAACTACAGGGGGCCCTATGGCTACACCTTC
CASSLGNYRGPYGYTF
>TRBV6-6|.|TRBJ1-2|TRBD1
TGTGCCAGCAGTCCAAACCCCGGGACAGGGCCCAACTATGGCTACACCTTC
CASSPNPGTGPNYGYTF
>TRBV6-5|few|TRBJ1-2|.
TGTGCCAGCAGTTACTCTGCGGGGGCGAACTATGGCTACACCTTC
CASSYSAGANYGYTF
>TRBV12-3/TRBV12-4|.|TRBJ2-7|.
TGTGCCAGCAGTTGGCACTCCTACGAGCAGTACTTC
CASSWHSYEQYF
>TRBV6-6|.|TRBJ2-7|.
TGTGCCAGCAGTTCCCGGGGAAAAGACGTCAGCTACGAGCAGTACTTC
CASSSRGKDVSYEQYF
>TRBV19|.|TRBJ1-1|TRBD1
TGTGCCAGTAGTATACTGGGACAGGGGGGCACTGAAGCTTTCTTT
CASSILGQGGTEAFF
>TRBV5-1|.|TRBJ2-5|TRBD2
TGCGCCAGCAGGATGCCCCCAGCGGGGGGGCAAGAGACCCAGTACTTC
CASRMPPAGGQETQYF
>TRBV19|.|TRBJ1-1|.
TGTGCCAGTCGCCTCTTTGGGGCGAACACTGAAGCTTTCTTT
CASRLFGANTEAFF
>TRBV7-9|.|TRBJ2-5|TRBD1
TGTGCCAGCAGCTTATCATTGACAGGGGTGTCAGAGACCCAGTACTTC
CASSLSLTGVSETQYF
>TRBV27|.|TRBJ1-2|.
TGTGCCAGCAGTTTAGGGGGAGGCTATGGCTACACCTTC
CASSLGGGYGYTF
>TRBV5-1|.|TRBJ1-4|.
TGCGCCAGCAGCTTGGAGACAGGTTGGAATGAAAAACTGTTTTTT
CASSLETGWNEKLFF
>TRBV19|.|TRBJ1-6|TRBD1
TGTGCCAGTAGTCAAGGGACAGTAAATTCACCCCTCCACTTT
CASSQGTVNSPLHF
>TRBV28|.|TRBJ1-5|.
TGTGCCAGCAGTCCCTATAATCAGCCCCAGCATTTT
CASSPYNQPQHF
>TRBV24-1|.|TRBJ2-5|TRBD1
TGTGCCACCAGTGATCAGACAGGGGCCCAAGAGACCCAGTACTTC
CATSDQTGAQETQYF
>TRBV5-5|once|TRBJ2-3|.
TGTGCCAGCAGCGGGGGGGACACCCCCTTTTCGCTAGGTACGCAGTATTTT
CASSGGDTPFSLGTQYF
>TRBV29-1|.|TRBJ2-2|TRBD2
TGCAGCGTTGATACCTCCGGACTAGCGGGTGTAACCGGGGAGCTGTTTTTT
CSVDTSGLAGVTGELFF